These 26 T cell receptor beta chains share one sample of origin, sequenced in a study of blood T cell repertoires in COVID-19 (dated by TCRdb to 2019 to 2021). Library preparation was by the immunoSEQ multiplex PCR assay. TCRdb stores this immuneACCESS table with in-frame sequences only. Part of the clones is absent; in the studies checked, under half of the shortfall reflects unresolved V genes, and no reason is known for the rest. The sample table lists 150,000 to 200,000 clones, less than 85% of them with a count of one. The top ten constitute about 7.7% of the sample. Material for sequencing was peripheral blood. All receptors come from a woman between 40 and 50 years old with COVID-19, enrolled during active disease.

There are many counts of this clone. The chain couples TRBV5-6 to TRBJ1-2; 8 positions match TRBD1. The CDR3 contains 14 residues. V shed 4 bases and J 3 bases; nucleotides not matched to a gene: 5. CDR1 and CDR2 from the germline V gene are SGHDT and YYEEEE. The CDR3 DNA reads as TGTGCCAGCAGCCAGGGGGCGCTTGACTATGGCTACACCTTC. This codes for CASSQGALDYGYTF.

Remarks on this clone: The identical CDR3 is also encoded by other nucleotide sequences in the sample. The chain couples TRBV6-5 to TRBJ1-5; tentative D call: TRBD1 (6 bases). This CDR3 is built from 13 residues. With 0 bases removed from V and 7 bases from J, the gap between germline ends came to 7 bases. From germline, CDR1 is MNHEY and CDR2 SVGAGI. The CDR3 region is CASSYSDSQPQHF. The CDR3 DNA is TGTGCCAGCAGTTACTCGGACAGCCAGCCCCAGCATTTT.

This chain links TRBV28 with TRBJ1-2; 10 bases match TRBD1. The CDR3 consists of 14 residues. V dropped 10 bases and J dropped 2; count of bases not matched to a gene: 7. CDR1 and CDR2 from the germline V gene are MDHEN and SYDVKM. The CDR3, as DNA: TGTGCCACGAGAAGGACAGGGGGAAACTATGGCTACACCTTC. Its translation is CATRRTGGNYGYTF.

V gene TRBV5-1 combines with J gene TRBJ2-2; 7 bases line up with TRBD1. V lost 5 bases, J lost 1 base, and 5 bases stayed unmatched. Germline V lookup: CDR1 SGHRS, CDR2 YFSETQ. The CDR3 length is 15 residues. The CDR3 DNA follows: TGCGCCAGCAGTCCGGACAGGAGGAACACCGGGGAGCTGTTTTTT. It specifies CASSPDRRNTGELFF.

The chain uses TRBV27 and TRBJ2-2; the D is unclear. This CDR3 has 18 residues. Germline assignment: CDR1 MNHEY and CDR2 SMNVEV (reference sequence). The V gene lost 3 bases and the J gene lost 0 bases, with 17 bases spanning the gap. In nucleotides, the CDR3 is TGTGCCAGCAGTTTCCTGATAGTTTCCCCTACGAACACCGGGGAGCTGTTTTTT. Amino acids: CASSFLIVSPTNTGELFF.

This rearrangement joins TRBV25-1 to TRBJ1-1; 11 bases are a match to TRBD1. CDR3 length: 13 residues. The V gene's germline CDR1 is MGHDK and CDR2 SYGVNS. V was pared by 6 bases and J by 6 bases, with 3 bases of the junction left unmatched. The DNA for the CDR3 is TGTGCCAGCAGGGGACAGGGGGTACCTGAAGCTTTCTTT. It is translated as CASRGQGVPEAFF.

This clone has only one observation. This chain links TRBV29-1 with TRBJ2-7, with a tentative D call TRBD1 (6 bases). The CDR3 is 15 amino acids. Deletions cut 5 bases from V and 0 bases from J, with 17 bases between. Germline V gene data show CDR1 as SQVTM and CDR2 as ANQGSEA. The CDR3 spells CSVKCEQGFSYEQYV. The CDR3 DNA reads as TGCAGCGTTAAATGTGAACAGGGATTCTCCTACGAGCAGTACGTC.

The chain has TRBV19 and TRBJ1-6; possible D gene TRBD1, 6 bases. Per the germline V gene, CDR1 is LNHDA and CDR2 is SQIVND (reference sequence). V shed 8 bases and J shed 11 bases, with 16 bases lying between them. The CDR3 has 13 amino acids. The DNA of the CDR3 is TGTGCCAGTCCAACAGGGATTAGTCCACCCCTCCACTTT. It specifies CASPTGISPPLHF.

The gene calls are TRBV5-8 and TRBJ1-2; D gene ambiguous. From germline, CDR1 is SGHTS and CDR2 YDEGEE. The V and J ends lost 3 bases and 5 bases respectively, with 14 bases between them. The CDR3 contains 14 residues. CDR3 DNA: TGTGCCAGCAGCTACGTGTCAACAGCATATGGCTACACCTTC. Translating gives CASSYVSTAYGYTF. Variable domain in full (rest from reference TRBV5-8 and TRBJ1-2): EAGVTQSPTHLIKTRGQQATLRCSPISGHTSVYWYQQALGLGLQFLLWYDEGEERNRGNFPPRFSGRQFPNYSSELNVNALELEDSALYLCASSYVSTAYGYTFGSGTRLTVV.

The rearrangement joins TRBV4-1 to TRBJ1-2; tentatively, D is TRBD1 (6 bases). Germline values: CDR1 MGHRA, CDR2 YSYEKL. This CDR3 has 15 amino acids. Between the trimmed V and J ends, which lost 4 bases and 6 bases, there was a span of 18 bases. The CDR3 DNA reads as TGCGCCAGCAGCCTAAGTGCAGGGGCCCTGAATGGCTACACCTTC. Its translation is CASSLSAGALNGYTF.

The chain couples TRBV19 to TRBJ2-7; 7 bases map to TRBD2. Trimming took 5 bases from V and 7 from J; bases not matched to a gene: 14. CDR3 length: 15 residues. The germline V gene has CDR1 LNHDA and CDR2 SQIVND (reference sequence). Written as DNA, the CDR3 is TGTGCCAGTAGTTGGGGGACTATAGCCGGTCAGGAGCAGTACTTC. Translation gives CASSWGTIAGQEQYF.

The V call is TRBV5-5, the J call TRBJ2-1; 8 bases line up with TRBD2. This CDR3 is built from 15 residues. V trimming: 0 bases; J trimming: 6 bases; junction bases outside the gene matches: 5. In germline, CDR1 is SGHKS, CDR2 YYEKEE (reference sequence). The CDR3 DNA reads as TGTGCCAGCAGCTTGGTCCGGGGGGGCCGCAATGAGCAGTTCTTC. It translates to CASSLVRGGRNEQFF.

The V call is TRBV28, the J call TRBJ1-4; D unresolved. Germline-derived CDR1 and CDR2 are MDHEN and SYDVKM. This CDR3 has 16 amino acids. Trimming stripped 3 bases from V and 4 bases from J, with 15 bases between. Written as DNA, the CDR3 is TGTGCCAGCAGTTTGGCCCGCCGGGTCTTTAATGAAAAACTGTTTTTT. Translating gives CASSLARRVFNEKLFF.

The chain couples TRBV6-5 to TRBJ2-1; 12 bases agree with TRBD2. The germline CDR1 and CDR2 sequences are MNHEY and SVGAGI. V dropped 6 bases and J dropped 8; count of bases not matched to a gene: 8. The CDR3 covers 15 residues. The DNA of the CDR3 is TGTGCCAGCAGCGATCTAGCGGGAGGGAGGGATGAGCAGTTCTTC. This translates into CASSDLAGGRDEQFF.

The chain couples TRBV30 to TRBJ1-1; D is uncertain. CDR3 length: 11 amino acids. V shed 5 bases and J shed 1 base, with 5 bases lying between them. Germline CDR1 and CDR2: GTSNPN and SVGIG (reference sequence). The CDR3 region is CAWSTNTEAFF. The CDR3 coding sequence is TGTGCCTGGTCTACGAACACTGAAGCTTTCTTT.

The chain has TRBV6-6 and TRBJ2-1, with D tentatively TRBD2 (6 bases). The CDR3 is 14 residues long. Trimming left V 6 bases short and J 9 bases short, with 18 bases between. The germline V gene encodes CDR1 MNHNY and CDR2 SVGAGI (reference sequence). The CDR3, as DNA: TGTGCCAGCAGGGGGGGTGCGTGGGGAGTTGAGCAGTTCTTC. Translating it yields CASRGGAWGVEQFF.

The V gene is TRBV5-8, the J gene TRBJ1-2, with a possible D match to TRBD1 (6 bases). This CDR3 comprises 13 residues. Germline V lookup: CDR1 SGHTS, CDR2 YDEGEE. V lost 1 base to trimming and J lost 3 bases, with 7 bases between them. The CDR3 DNA reads as TGTGCCAGCAGCTTGTGGACAGACTATGGCTACACCTTC. Its translation is CASSLWTDYGYTF.

This sequence joins TRBV15 and TRBJ2-3; TRBD2 aligns across 8 bases. This CDR3 is 15 amino acids long. Germline values: CDR1 LNHNV, CDR2 YYDKDF (reference sequence). After removal of 1 base from V and 4 bases from J, the junction contained 4 bases not matched to a gene. The CDR3 protein is CATSRVLREADTQYF. In DNA, the CDR3 is TGTGCCACCAGCAGAGTATTGCGGGAGGCAGATACGCAGTATTTT.

The CDR3 DNA follows: TGTGCCAGCAGTGAATCGGGGGGGACCGGCGAAGGAGCCTACGAGCAGTACTTC. Translated: CASSESGGTGEGAYEQYF. The genes are TRBV25-1 and TRBJ2-7; 8 nucleotides align to TRBD2. V lost 1 base to trimming and J lost 2 bases; unmatched junction nucleotides: 13. Germline V gives CDR1 MGHDK, CDR2 SYGVNS. The CDR3 loop spans 18 amino acids.

Points on this clone: One end of the junction is discordant with germline, which a read error may explain. This chain links TRBV5-6 with TRBJ1-4, with D uncertain. This CDR3 region has 12 residues. Germline V gene lookup returns CDR1 SGHDT and CDR2 YYEEEE. As DNA, the CDR3 is TGTGCCAGCAGCGACATTAATGGAAAACTGTTTTTT. This encodes CASSDINGKLFF.

The J gene is TRBJ2-3, the V gene TRBV6-6; no clear D. Germline CDR1 MNHNY, CDR2 SVGAGI (reference sequence). Trimming pared 2 bases from V and 4 bases from J, leaving 7 bases between. This CDR3 has 13 amino acids. This CDR3 is CASSYPRADTQYF. DNA of the CDR3: TGTGCCAGCAGTTACCCCCGGGCAGATACGCAGTATTTT.

The V call is TRBV2, the J call TRBJ1-1; weak D call: TRBD1 (5 bases). The germline V gene has CDR1 SNHLY and CDR2 FYNNEI. Between the trimmed V and J ends, which lost 4 bases and 5 bases, there was a span of 11 bases. CDR3 size: 13 residues. The CDR3 protein is CASSGQGGTEAFF. The CDR3 DNA reads as TGTGCCAGCAGTGGGCAGGGTGGAACTGAAGCTTTCTTT.

This chain links TRBV2 with TRBJ2-3; D is unclear. Germline values: CDR1 SNHLY, CDR2 FYNNEI. Trimming took 5 bases from V and 0 from J, leaving 18 bases between them. This CDR3 region has 17 residues. CDR3: CASSTKKGVASTDTQYF. CDR3 DNA: TGTGCCAGCAGTACCAAAAAAGGAGTTGCCAGCACAGATACGCAGTATTTT.

Only one count was recorded for this clone. The rearrangement uses TRBV12-3 or TRBV12-4 and TRBJ1-5; no firm D call. Trimming shortened V by 3 bases and J by 5 bases, and 8 bases separated the two germline ends. The CDR3 has 13 amino acids. The CDR3 reads CASSFAGYQPQHF. Written as DNA, the CDR3 is TGTGCCAGCAGTTTCGCAGGCTATCAGCCCCAGCATTTT.

V gene TRBV3-1 (or the pseudogene TRBV3-2) combines with J gene TRBJ1-4, with unresolved D. The CDR3 covers 14 residues. Germline V gives CDR1 LGHDT, CDR2 YNNKEL (reference sequence). V was shortened by 2 bases and J by 11 bases, with 15 bases between the two germline ends. The CDR3 region is CASSQPLRPGKLFF. The CDR3 DNA reads TGTGCCAGCAGCCAACCACTGCGTCCCGGGAAACTGTTTTTT.

The chain links TRBV2 to TRBJ2-1; tentative D call: TRBD2 (5 bases). Trimming removed 8 bases from V and 10 bases from J, with 21 bases in between. Per the germline V gene, CDR1 is SNHLY and CDR2 is FYNNEI. The CDR3 sequence is 14 residues long. The DNA of the CDR3 is TGTGCCAGCGGAGGAGAGACCTGGAATCGGGAGCAGTTCTTC. Translation: CASGGETWNREQFF.